This TCR beta chain was recovered during a study of graft-versus-host responses after intestinal transplantation. Only in-frame clones appear in the TCRdb table, and some are missing; sequencing was by immunoSEQ multiplex PCR. The table records approximately 19,000 clones, about nine tenths of them present only once. Regarding this clone: What it binds is unknown.

Trimming removed 0 bases from V and 3 bases from J; junction bases left unmatched: 3. CDR1 is MDHEN, CDR2 SYDVKM, per germline. There are 15 residues in the CDR3. General observations from the study: GvH clones were identified in recipient marrow, with some first appearing in ileum or blood. Where graft-donor T cell macrochimerism was present, patients had high graft-versus-host to host-versus-graft clonal ratios in allografts.

The rearrangement joins TRBV28 to TRBJ2-7; 9 nucleotides agree with TRBD1. This specimen was PBMCs, taken 357 days after transplant. The source is a human patient who received an intestinal transplant, so some T cells may come from the graft donor. The CDR3 nucleotides read TGTGCCAGCAGTTTATGGGGGGACAGGGACTACGAGCAGTACTTC. Protein sequence: CASSLWGDRDYEQYF.